This TCR beta chain was recorded in a study of CD8 T cells in Susac syndrome (dated by TCRdb to between 2018 and 2021). Regarding the study in general: Whether CD8+ T cell activation and differentiation in Susac syndrome was antigen driven was tested using repertoire sequencing.

RNA was extracted using the RNeasy kit, and roughly 0.5 to 1 ug of the RNA was reverse transcribed with random hexamers. The immunoSEQ multiplex PCR assay, covering 54 Vbeta and 13 Jbeta segments, was used to amplify TCR beta CDR3 regions. PCR amplification bias was corrected using a synthetic template baseline for primer optimization and computational correction. In the paper's pipeline: Reads were annotated to V, D and J genes according to IMGT and were analyzed with immunoSEQ Analyzer, with only productive sequences retained. To calculate clonality, Shannon entropy was normalized by log2 of the number of productive unique sequences and then subtracted from one. For each patient and control, public and private clones were evaluated among the 100 most prevalent clones. Clones were defined as Susac-specific if absent from the healthy and MS cohorts, from around 1,000 published viral clones and from other ImmuneACCESS disease sequences. The public reads were run again by TCRdb, first through fastp at Q25 and then through MiXCR, and only productive beta chains were kept. Rows merge per CDR3 protein into single entries with the most common DNA and genes. The V and J calls and clone size come from TCRdb's table, not from the authors' own analysis. For this sample there are around 190,000 distinct CDR3 sequences; 85% to 95% appear just once. Of the sample, approximately 0.1% is held by the ten largest clones.

What the research found in general, with its limitations: The number of individuals in the TCR sequencing and HLA analysis was acknowledged as relatively small.

A word on this clonotype: Its specific antigen is unknown. No clone much larger than this one lies a single base away; base qualities are absent.

High-throughput TCR beta sequencing profiled peripheral blood CD8+ and CD4+ T cells from healthy donors, Susac syndrome patients and multiple sclerosis patients. The healthy donors served as controls matched for age and sex. CD8+ TEMRA cells were enriched by FACS, while bulk CD8+ and CD4+ T cells were purified by magnetic negative isolation. Blood was collected in EDTA tubes and processed within 24 hours, with PBMCs isolated through density gradient centrifugation. PBMCs destined for TCR sequencing were cryopreserved in liquid nitrogen and later thawed in a 37 °C water bath. A purity of at least 90% was achieved for sorted or isolated CD4+, CD8+ and CD8+ TEMRA cells. The TCR comes from a human donor in good health. Sequenced sample: CD4+ T cells from PBMCs.

The CDR3 loop reads CASSPYNSPLHF. The nucleotide sequence is given as TGTGCCAGCAGTCCATATAATTCACCCCTCCACTTT. This chain is built from TRBV27 and TRBJ1-6, with the D gene not confidently named. V is shortened by 5 bases, J by 4 bases, and the region joining them spans 3 bases. From its cysteine to its phenylalanine, the CDR3 spans 12 amino acids. Only the CDR3 DNA is retained, 36 bases long and in frame from the first base. As encoded in the germline V gene (reference sequence), CDR1 is MNHEY while CDR2 is SMNVEV.